This TCR beta chain stems from a study of T cell repertoires in cytomegalovirus infection. Study as a whole: As its CMV epitopes, the study selected recently identified HLA-C-restricted and well-studied HLA-B-restricted targets. Based on public TCR beta signatures, there were indications of CMV infection and of a matching HLA type.

TCRdb passed the reads through MiXCR, listing each CDR3 protein once. The top ten clones hold 10% to 15% of a sample with some 920,000 distinct CDR3 sequences, about 33% of them seen once. The CDR3 runs 15 residues. Trimming took 1 base from V and 7 from J; bases not matched to a gene: 8. CDR1 SGHVS and CDR2 FNYEAQ come from the germline V gene. As concerns this clonotype: Its specificity is not known.

Points from the study as a whole: Summed frequency of public TCR beta families distinguished CMV carriers with the relevant HLA. Clonotypes of TCR beta that were HLA-C-restricted and CMV-specific dominated the ex vivo response.

This receptor was identified in a human donor in good health (CMV status not recorded). Some clones in this sample may be carry-over from other donors' samples. This specimen consisted of cultured CD8+ T cells from PBMCs, obtained from culture after CMV antigen stimulation. The chain is built from TRBV7-6 and TRBJ1-2; TRBD1 matches at 8 bases. CDR3 in amino acids: CASSLGTGKLGGYTF. DNA of the CDR3: TGTGCCAGCAGCTTAGGGACAGGGAAACTTGGTGGCTACACCTTC.